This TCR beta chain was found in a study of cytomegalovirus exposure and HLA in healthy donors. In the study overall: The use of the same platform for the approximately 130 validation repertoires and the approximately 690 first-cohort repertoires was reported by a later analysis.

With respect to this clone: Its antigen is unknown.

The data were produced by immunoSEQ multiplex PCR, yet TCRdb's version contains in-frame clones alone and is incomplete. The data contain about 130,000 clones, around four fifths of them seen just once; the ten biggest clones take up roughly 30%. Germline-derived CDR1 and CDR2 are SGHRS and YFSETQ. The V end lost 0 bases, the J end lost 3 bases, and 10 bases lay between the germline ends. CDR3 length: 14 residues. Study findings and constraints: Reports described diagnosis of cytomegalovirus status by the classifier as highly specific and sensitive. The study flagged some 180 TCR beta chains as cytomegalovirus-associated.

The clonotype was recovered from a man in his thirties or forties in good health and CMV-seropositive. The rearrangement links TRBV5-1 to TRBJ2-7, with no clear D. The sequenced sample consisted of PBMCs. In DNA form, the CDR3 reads TGCGCCAGCAGCTTGGGAAGCCAACTCTACGAGCAGTACTTC. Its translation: CASSLGSQLYEQYF.